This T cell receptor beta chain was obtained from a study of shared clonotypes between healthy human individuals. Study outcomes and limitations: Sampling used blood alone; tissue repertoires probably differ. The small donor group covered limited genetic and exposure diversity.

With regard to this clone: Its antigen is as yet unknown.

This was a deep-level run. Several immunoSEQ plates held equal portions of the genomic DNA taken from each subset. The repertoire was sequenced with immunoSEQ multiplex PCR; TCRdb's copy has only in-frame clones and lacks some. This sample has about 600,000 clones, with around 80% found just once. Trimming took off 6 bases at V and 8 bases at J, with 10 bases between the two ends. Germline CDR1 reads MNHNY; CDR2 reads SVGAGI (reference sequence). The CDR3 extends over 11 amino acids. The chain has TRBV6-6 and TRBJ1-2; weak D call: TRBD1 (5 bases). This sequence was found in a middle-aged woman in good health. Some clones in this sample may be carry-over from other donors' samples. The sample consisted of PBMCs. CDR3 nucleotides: TGTGCCAGCAGCTCCCGGGGCGGCTACACCTTC. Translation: CASSSRGGYTF.